The T cell receptor beta chain described here comes from a study of T cell responses to AZD1222 COVID-19 vaccine. Repertoires were generated with immunoSEQ multiplex PCR, while TCRdb's copy carries only in-frame clones and drops some. In the table there are roughly 190,000 clones, approximately 90% of which are singletons. CDR1 MGHDK and CDR2 SYGVNS come from the germline V gene. Trimming removed 5 bases from V and 4 bases from J; junction bases left unmatched: 5. CDR3 length: 15 amino acids. The rearrangement uses TRBV25-1 and TRBJ2-2; 9 nucleotides agree with TRBD1. This material consisted of peripheral blood, taken 28 days after the second AZD1222 dose. This clonotype originated in an adult who received the AZD1222 COVID-19 vaccine. In DNA, the CDR3 is TGTGCCAGCAGTACCGGGACAGGGATCACCGGGGAGCTGTTTTTT. Its translation is CASSTGTGITGELFF.